These 7 T cell receptor beta chains were all obtained from the same sample, sequenced in a study of response to subunit inactivated influenza vaccine. TCRdb ran MiXCR on the RT-PCR reads and lists one entry per CDR3 protein. Altogether just under 550,000 distinct CDR3 sequences are present, around 21% being singletons, with the ten largest covering about 3%. The sample was also linked to a second study, of T cells expressing NK-cell markers. That investigation notes: TCR beta libraries carry UMIs added by 5'RACE template switching.

The sequencing here drew on CD4+ T cells sorted from PBMCs, taken 11 to 12 days after vaccination. These receptors came from a man between 50 and 59 years old who received an inactivated influenza vaccine.

The chain joins TRBV4-2 to TRBJ1-4, with D uncertain. CDR1 is LGHNA and CDR2 is YNFKEQ in the germline V gene. The CDR3 is 14 amino acids. V dropped 1 base and J dropped 7 bases, with 10 bases sitting between them. The CDR3 DNA reads as TGTGCCAGCAGCCAAGGGGTGGCGGGTGAAAAACTGTTTTTT. Translated, it gives CASSQGVAGEKLFF.

Worth noting for this clonotype: A clone one base away is much larger, so this may be a read error. The chain combines TRBV6-1 with TRBJ1-6; no clear D gene. This CDR3 is built from 15 residues. CDR1 is MNHNS and CDR2 is SASEGT in the germline V gene. The CDR3 loop is CASSPPSGGNSLLHF. For the CDR3, the DNA is TGTGCCAGCAGTCCCCCCTCGGGAGGGAATTCACTCCTCCACTTT.

This sequence joins TRBV28 and TRBJ2-1; D possibly corresponds to TRBD2 (6 bases). The V end was cut by 5 bases, the J end by 3 bases, with 11 bases between. This CDR3 has 14 amino acids. Germline assignment: CDR1 MDHEN and CDR2 SYDVKM. CDR3 loop: CASSPPGDYNEQFF. CDR3 DNA: TGTGCCAGCAGTCCCCCGGGAGACTACAATGAGCAGTTCTTC.

The CDR3 sequence: CASRSRLAGVSTGELFF. The CDR3 DNA is TGTGCCAGCAGGAGTCGACTAGCGGGAGTATCTACCGGGGAGCTGTTTTTT. This chain joins TRBV28 and TRBJ2-2; 12 bases are shared with TRBD2. The CDR3 consists of 17 residues. Trimming removed 6 bases from V and 5 bases from J; junction bases left unmatched: 10. Germline V gives CDR1 MDHEN, CDR2 SYDVKM.

The sample holds a few counts of this clonotype. The V and J genes are TRBV5-5 and TRBJ1-4, with unresolved D. This CDR3 has 13 amino acids. CDR1 and CDR2 (germline): SGHKS, YYEKEE (reference sequence). V dropped 3 bases and J dropped 0 bases, with 3 bases sitting between them. CDR3 in DNA: TGTGCCAGCAGCTGGACAACTAATGAAAAACTGTTTTTT. Translating it yields CASSWTTNEKLFF.

V usage is TRBV7-9 and J usage is TRBJ2-3; D may match TRBD1 or TRBD2 (5 bases each). V was pared by 5 bases and J by 9 bases, with 18 bases between. This CDR3 has 14 amino acids. Germline CDR1 reads SEHNR; CDR2 reads FQNEAQ (reference sequence). The CDR3, as DNA: TGTGCCAGCAGCGTGGACGGGGCGTACGGAACGCAGTATTTT. Encoded protein: CASSVDGAYGTQYF.

V gene TRBV7-9 combines with J gene TRBJ1-2; D is unclear. The V gene lost 6 bases and the J gene lost 4 bases, with 15 bases spanning the gap. Germline V CDR1 and CDR2: SEHNR, FQNEAQ (reference sequence). The CDR3 has 14 residues. The CDR3, as DNA: TGTGCCAGCAGGGGAAGGACGTCCCGCTATGGCTACACCTTC. It is translated as CASRGRTSRYGYTF.